This T cell receptor (beta chain) was documented in a study of blood T cell repertoires in COVID-19 (dated by TCRdb to the early 2020s). Regarding the research as a whole: The collaborator samples originated in the United States, Italy and Spain and spanned the acute and convalescent phases of COVID-19. The dataset comprised deeply sampled blood TCRbeta repertoires from subjects exposed to, actively infected with, or recovered from COVID-19. A de-identified subject ID, COVID-19 status, age in years and sex were almost always included in the sample metadata. HLA class I and class II types, where available, came from metadata supplied by the sample provider rather than from assay-based typing. A freely available public database, intended as a resource for researchers studying the immune response to SARS-CoV-2, is where the repertoires were released. Samples were obtained from the ongoing ImmuneRACE study (first 160 participants) and from 1,254 subjects provided by 6 global collaborators. The material from the prospective study consisted of cDNA or gDNA derived from T cells, B-cell-depleted T cells, or PBMCs. What the work shows at the level of the full study, not this receptor alone: How much clinical and demographic metadata was included differed by source and by participant, and the metadata was provided uncurated.

The immunoSEQ Assay, a bias-controlled multiplex PCR, was used to amplify TCRbeta CDR3 regions from genomic DNA. Per the authors' processing: Within the assay, amplification of reference gene primers was used to estimate how many nucleated cells each sample contained. Sequence reads were collapsed and filtered to measure the absolute abundance of every unique TCRbeta CDR3 rearrangement. Productive Simpson clonality was computed per sample as the square root of Simpson's diversity index over productive rearrangements. In TCRdb, the immuneACCESS table is reduced to in-frame sequences with V and J assigned. These tables do not hold every clone; where another copy was compared, an unresolved V gene accounts for under half, and the others remain unexplained. That table gives V, J and clone size, and the DNA gave D and trimming. A total of more than 85,000 clones appear in this sample, roughly 82% of them only once. The ten largest make up 20% to 25% of the sample.

This clone was counted only a few times. Its cognate antigen has yet to be identified. No per-base quality is available; no much larger clone lies one base away. Including the terminal cysteine and phenylalanine, the CDR3 comprises 16 residues. The retained sequence is limited to the CDR3, 48 bases, with the frame set at the first base. V is cut by 5 bases and J by 6 bases, and the space between the germline ends is 17 bases. CDR1 and CDR2 were assigned from the germline V gene as MDHEN and SYDVKM. Each collaborating institution followed its own protocols to collect whole blood in K2EDTA tubes. For TCRbeta analysis, collaborator samples were shipped as frozen whole blood, as isolated PBMCs, or as DNA extracted from either sample type.

The sequenced material came from peripheral blood. The rearrangement joined TRBV28 to TRBJ1-6; the D gene is not confidently resolved. This sequence was found in a man in his sixties with acute or convalescent COVID-19. At the DNA level, the sequence is TGTGCCAGCAGTCGTCCGTCTCTGAGGCCTAATTCACCCCTCCACTTT. It codes for CASSRPSLRPNSPLHF. With the rest looked up from the reference TRBV28 and TRBJ1-6 genes rather than sequenced, the full variable domain is DVKVTQSSRYLVKRTGEKVFLECVQDMDHENMFWYRQDPGLGLRLIYFSYDVKMKEKGDIPEGYSVSREKKERFSLILESASTNQTSMYLCASSRPSLRPNSPLHFGNGTRLTVT.